The T cell receptor (beta chain) described here comes from a study of Ad26.COV2.S vaccination and SARS-CoV-2 variants. For the study at large: The Ad26.COV2.S arm of the COV1001 trial was where the donor was placed.

The sample's treatment: around 19 received Ad26.COV2.S at low or high dose, single or two shots; a few received placebo; per-sample allocation not given. At day 63 after the first vaccine or placebo injection, samples were drawn. Trimming pared 3 bases from V and 6 bases from J, leaving 18 bases between. CDR3 size: 16 residues. CDR1 is SGHTA and CDR2 is FQGNSA in the germline V gene. Here immunoSEQ multiplex PCR was the method, and the copy in TCRdb shows in-frame clones only, minus some. The table records around 500,000 clones, 70% to 90% of them present only once. This specimen was peripheral blood, taken in a trial of Ad26.COV2.S vaccine versus placebo. The chain couples TRBV7-2 to TRBJ1-5; D is unresolved. The origin of this receptor is a person between 18 and 65 years old who received the Ad26.COV2.S COVID-19 vaccine or a placebo. The chain's CDR3 is CASSFLGSGKFQPQHF. CDR3 nucleotide sequence: TGTGCCAGCAGCTTTCTTGGGAGTGGAAAGTTTCAGCCCCAGCATTTT.